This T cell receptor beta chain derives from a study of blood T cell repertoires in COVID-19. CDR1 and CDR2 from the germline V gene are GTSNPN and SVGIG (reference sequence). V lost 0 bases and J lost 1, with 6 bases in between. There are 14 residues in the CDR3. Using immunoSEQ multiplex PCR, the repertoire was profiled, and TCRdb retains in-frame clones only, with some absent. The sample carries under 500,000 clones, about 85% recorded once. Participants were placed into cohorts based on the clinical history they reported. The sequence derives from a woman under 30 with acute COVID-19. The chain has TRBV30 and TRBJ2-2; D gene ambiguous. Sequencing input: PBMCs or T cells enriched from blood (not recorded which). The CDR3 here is CAWSVQLNTGELFF. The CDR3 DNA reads TGTGCCTGGAGTGTACAGCTGAACACCGGGGAGCTGTTTTTT.